The present T cell receptor beta chain was sequenced within a study of T cells in tuberculosis. Study as a whole: CD1B tetramers identified T cells specific for mycobacterial lipid GMM.

After thawing and overnight rest, PBMC were stained with GMM-loaded CD1B tetramer, viability dye and anti-CD3 for sorting. C32 glucose monomycolate from Rhodococcus equi was loaded onto the CD1B tetramers. The protocol was immunoSEQ multiplex PCR, while the TCRdb copy is restricted to in-frame clones and leaves out a portion. The profile shows approximately 59,000 clones, 81% of them singletons. V was pared by 2 bases and J by 6 bases, with 11 bases between. The germline V gene encodes CDR1 MDHEN and CDR2 SYDVKM. CDR3 length: 14 amino acids. This clonotype was obtained from an adult woman with latent tuberculosis. This chain uses TRBV28 with TRBJ2-1; D is uncertain. Sequenced input: CD1b-GMM tetramer-negative cells sorted from PBMCs. The CDR3 sequence: CASSLGPPPNEQFF. The CDR3 DNA sequence: TGTGCCAGCAGTTTAGGGCCCCCCCCCAATGAGCAGTTCTTC. Full variable domain (missing parts from reference TRBV28 and TRBJ2-1): DVKVTQSSRYLVKRTGEKVFLECVQDMDHENMFWYRQDPGLGLRLIYFSYDVKMKEKGDIPEGYSVSREKKERFSLILESASTNQTSMYLCASSLGPPPNEQFFGPGTRLTVL.